Listed below are T cell receptor beta chains from one sample, sequenced in a study of blood T cell repertoires in COVID-19. Here immunoSEQ multiplex PCR was the method, and the copy in TCRdb shows in-frame clones only, minus some. The sample lists about 210,000 clones; about 90% were seen once. Sequenced: peripheral blood. These receptors all come from a man younger than 45 with acute or convalescent COVID-19. Each CDR3 is given with its conserved first and last residue.

TRBV28	CASRTSGTAAYEQYF
TRBV3-1/TRBV3-2	CASSQWDRVHEQYF
TRBV18	CASSTNRGKTGELFF
TRBV28	CASSSTPTYEQYF
TRBV5-1	CASSYVAGSKEETQYF
TRBV19	CASSIDGRGAYNEQFF
TRBV9	CASNLGGHGEKLFF
TRBV6-6	CASSTPRGSNQPQHF
TRBV5-6	CASSLWTDPTDTQYF
TRBV10-1	CASSPGLNTDTQYF
TRBV29-1	CSVEEPNLYEQYF
TRBV4-1	CASSQERTQGANQETQYF
TRBV28	CASRGLSYEQYF
TRBV24-1	CATSDLEGLAGYYEQYF
TRBV5-6	CASSLAADVNNEQFF
TRBV30	CAWSRHTQYGYTF
TRBV28	CASISSGSSYEQYF
TRBV6-1	CASSGGLAGTRGTQYF
TRBV6-5	CASSRLALNTGELFF
TRBV11-2	CASRDREVSYEQYF
TRBV11-2	CASSLDLWGGSTDTQYF
TRBV5-1	CASSLVGQKGAGNTIYF
TRBV5-1	CASSRISGGHYEQYF
TRBV28	CASSVAGALYEQYF
TRBV5-5	CASSLPRGSNSPLHF
TRBV28	CASTGTEKNQPQHF
TRBV5-6	CASSLRQAYGYTF
TRBV5-4	CASSQGSAHEQFF
TRBV7-3	CASSLGTSGYNEQFF
TRBV5-1	CASSHGQNYGYTF
TRBV9	CASSISGGRHEQFF
TRBV30	CAWQGTADFTGELFF
TRBV4-2	CASSQASGAPYEQYF
TRBV19	CASSGGIYFSNQPQHF
TRBV6-1	CASSEAQGRKYF
TRBV27	CASGAGLYGYTF
TRBV4-1	CASSQVAQMNTEAFF
TRBV24-1	CATSSYTSALGTGELFF
TRBV9	CASSQGQGAGREKLFF
TRBV28	CASSSGTGWVQFF
TRBV5-1	CASSLAGVASPLHF